The present T cell receptor (beta chain) was sequenced within a study of blood T cell repertoires in COVID-19. About the study: Whether acute or convalescent, the COVID-19 samples came from the United States, Italy and Spain. In each case, the material was cDNA or gDNA derived from T cells, B-cell-depleted T cells, or PBMCs.

V lost 3 bases, J lost 5 bases, and 6 bases stayed unmatched. Germline V lookup: CDR1 SGHNT, CDR2 YYREEE (reference sequence). CDR3 size: 14 residues. Original processing methods: Amplified reference gene primers provided the basis for estimating nucleated cell counts. The method was immunoSEQ multiplex PCR; TCRdb's version includes in-frame clones alone and lacks a portion of them. The V and J calls and clone size come from that table; D and trimming were worked out from the DNA. The table includes 90,000 to 100,000 clones, roughly four fifths detected once. This clone was detected a few times. Sequenced sample: peripheral blood. The sequence was obtained from a man aged 55 to 70 with acute or convalescent COVID-19. This rearrangement joins TRBV5-4 to TRBJ2-7; TRBD1 matches at 9 bases. This chain's CDR3 is CASSSDRGPNEQYF. Written as DNA, the CDR3 is TGTGCCAGCAGCTCGGACAGGGGCCCCAACGAGCAGTACTTC.